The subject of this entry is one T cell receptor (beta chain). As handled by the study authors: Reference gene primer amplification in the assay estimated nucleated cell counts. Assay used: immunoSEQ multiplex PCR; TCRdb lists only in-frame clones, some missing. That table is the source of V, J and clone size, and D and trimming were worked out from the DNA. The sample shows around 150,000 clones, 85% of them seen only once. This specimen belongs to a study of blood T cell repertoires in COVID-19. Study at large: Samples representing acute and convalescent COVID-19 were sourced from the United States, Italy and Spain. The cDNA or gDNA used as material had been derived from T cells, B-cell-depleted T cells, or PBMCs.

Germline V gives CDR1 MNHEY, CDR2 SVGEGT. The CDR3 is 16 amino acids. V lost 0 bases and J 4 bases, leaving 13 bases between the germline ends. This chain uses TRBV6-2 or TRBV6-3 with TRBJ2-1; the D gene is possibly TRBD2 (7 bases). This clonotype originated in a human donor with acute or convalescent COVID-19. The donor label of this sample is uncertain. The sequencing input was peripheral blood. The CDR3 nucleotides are TGTGCCAGCAGTTACTCGCGGGGGCGGACGTACAATGAGCAGTTCTTC. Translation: CASSYSRGRTYNEQFF.